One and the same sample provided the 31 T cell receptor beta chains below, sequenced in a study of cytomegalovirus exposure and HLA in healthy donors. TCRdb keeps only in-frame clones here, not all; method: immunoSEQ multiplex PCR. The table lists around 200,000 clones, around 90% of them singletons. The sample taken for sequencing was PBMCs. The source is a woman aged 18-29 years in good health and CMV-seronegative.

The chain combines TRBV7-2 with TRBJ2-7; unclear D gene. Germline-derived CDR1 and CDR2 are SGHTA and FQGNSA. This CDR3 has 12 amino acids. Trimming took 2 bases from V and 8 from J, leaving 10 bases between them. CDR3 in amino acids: CASSLRFNKQYF. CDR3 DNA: TGTGCCAGCAGCTTACGGTTTAATAAGCAGTACTTC.

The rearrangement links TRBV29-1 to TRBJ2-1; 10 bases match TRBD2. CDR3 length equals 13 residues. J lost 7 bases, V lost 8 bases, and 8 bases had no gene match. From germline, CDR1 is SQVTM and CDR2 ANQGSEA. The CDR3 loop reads CSLSGGLYNEQFF. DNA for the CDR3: TGCAGCCTTAGCGGGGGGCTATATAATGAGCAGTTCTTC.

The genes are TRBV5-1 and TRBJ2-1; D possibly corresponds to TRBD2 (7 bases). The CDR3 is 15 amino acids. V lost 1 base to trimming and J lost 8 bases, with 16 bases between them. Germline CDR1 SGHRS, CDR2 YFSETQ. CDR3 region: CASSLRGGTLDEQFF. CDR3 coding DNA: TGCGCCAGCAGCTTGAGGGGGGGGACCTTGGATGAGCAGTTCTTC.

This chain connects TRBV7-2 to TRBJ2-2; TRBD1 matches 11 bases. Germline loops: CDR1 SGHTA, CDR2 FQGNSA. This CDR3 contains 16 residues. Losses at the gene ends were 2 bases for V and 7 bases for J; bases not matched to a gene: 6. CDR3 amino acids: CASSLRGQGAIGELFF. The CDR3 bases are TGTGCCAGCAGCTTACGCGGACAGGGGGCCATCGGGGAGCTGTTTTTT.

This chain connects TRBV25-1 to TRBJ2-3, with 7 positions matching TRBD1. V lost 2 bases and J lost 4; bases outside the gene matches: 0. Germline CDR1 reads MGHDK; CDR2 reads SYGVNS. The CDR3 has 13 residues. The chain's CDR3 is CASSEQGADTQYF. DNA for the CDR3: TGTGCCAGCAGTGAACAGGGGGCAGATACGCAGTATTTT. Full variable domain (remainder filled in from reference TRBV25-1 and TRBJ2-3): EADIYQTPRYLVIGTGKKITLECSQTMGHDKMYWYQQDPGMELHLIHYSYGVNSTEKGDLSSESTVSRIRTEHFPLTLESARPSHTSQYLCASSEQGADTQYFGPGTRLTVL.

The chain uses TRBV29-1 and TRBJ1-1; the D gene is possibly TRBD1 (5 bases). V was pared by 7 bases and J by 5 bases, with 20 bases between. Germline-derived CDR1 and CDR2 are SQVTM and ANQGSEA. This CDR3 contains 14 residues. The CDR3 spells CSAIDGFRGTEAFF. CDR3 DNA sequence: TGCAGCGCTATTGATGGGTTTCGGGGGACTGAAGCTTTCTTT.

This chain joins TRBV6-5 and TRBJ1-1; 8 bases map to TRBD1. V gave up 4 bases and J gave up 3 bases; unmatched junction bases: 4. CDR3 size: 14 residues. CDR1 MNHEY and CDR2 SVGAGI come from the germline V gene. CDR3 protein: CASSSGQGHTEAFF. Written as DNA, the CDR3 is TGTGCCAGCAGTTCCGGACAGGGCCACACTGAAGCTTTCTTT.

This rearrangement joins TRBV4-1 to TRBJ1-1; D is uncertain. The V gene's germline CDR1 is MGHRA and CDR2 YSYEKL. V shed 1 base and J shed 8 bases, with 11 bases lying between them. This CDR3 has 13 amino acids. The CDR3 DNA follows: TGCGCCAGCAGCCAAGGATCACGCAGGGAAGCTTTCTTT. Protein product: CASSQGSRREAFF.

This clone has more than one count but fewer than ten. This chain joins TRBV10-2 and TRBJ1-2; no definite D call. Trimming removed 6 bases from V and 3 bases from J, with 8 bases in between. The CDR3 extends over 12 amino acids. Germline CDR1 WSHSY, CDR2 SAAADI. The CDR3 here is CASRRDDYGYTF. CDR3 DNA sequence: TGCGCCAGCAGACGGGATGACTATGGCTACACCTTC.

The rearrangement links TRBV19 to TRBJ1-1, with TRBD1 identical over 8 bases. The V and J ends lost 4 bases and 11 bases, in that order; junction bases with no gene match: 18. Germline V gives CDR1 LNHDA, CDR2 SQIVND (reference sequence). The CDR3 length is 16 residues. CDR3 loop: CASSRTTPTGAGMAFF. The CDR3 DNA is TGTGCCAGTAGTAGAACAACACCGACAGGGGCTGGAATGGCTTTCTTT.

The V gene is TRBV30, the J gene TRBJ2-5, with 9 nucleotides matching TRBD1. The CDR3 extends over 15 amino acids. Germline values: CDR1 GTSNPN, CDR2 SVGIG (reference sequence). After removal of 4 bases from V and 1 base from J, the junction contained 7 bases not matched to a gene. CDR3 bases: TGTGCCTGGACCCCGGGACAGGGCGTCCAAGAGACCCAGTACTTC. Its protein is CAWTPGQGVQETQYF.

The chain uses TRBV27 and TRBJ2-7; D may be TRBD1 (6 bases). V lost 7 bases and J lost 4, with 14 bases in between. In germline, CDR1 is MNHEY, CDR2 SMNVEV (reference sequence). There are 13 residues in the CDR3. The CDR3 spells CASKRTGSYEQYF. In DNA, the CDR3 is TGTGCCAGCAAACGAACAGGGTCTTACGAGCAGTACTTC.

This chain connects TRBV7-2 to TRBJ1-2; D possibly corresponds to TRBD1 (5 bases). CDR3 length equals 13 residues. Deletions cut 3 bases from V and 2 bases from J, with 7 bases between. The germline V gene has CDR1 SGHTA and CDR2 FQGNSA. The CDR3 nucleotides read TGTGCCAGCAGCTTCAGACAGAACTATGGCTACACCTTC. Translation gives CASSFRQNYGYTF.

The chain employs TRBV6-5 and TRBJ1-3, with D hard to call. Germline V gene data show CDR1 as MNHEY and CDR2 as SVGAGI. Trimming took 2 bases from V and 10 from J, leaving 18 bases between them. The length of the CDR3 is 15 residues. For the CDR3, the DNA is TGTGCCAGCAGTTACGCCGGTGGCCGTGGAGGGACCATATATTTT. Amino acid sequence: CASSYAGGRGGTIYF.

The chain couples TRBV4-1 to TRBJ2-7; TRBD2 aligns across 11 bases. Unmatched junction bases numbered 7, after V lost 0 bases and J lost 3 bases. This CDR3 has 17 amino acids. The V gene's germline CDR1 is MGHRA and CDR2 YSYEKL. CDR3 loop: CASSQDRASGRLYEQYF. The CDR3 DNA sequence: TGCGCCAGCAGCCAAGATCGGGCTAGCGGGAGGCTCTACGAGCAGTACTTC.

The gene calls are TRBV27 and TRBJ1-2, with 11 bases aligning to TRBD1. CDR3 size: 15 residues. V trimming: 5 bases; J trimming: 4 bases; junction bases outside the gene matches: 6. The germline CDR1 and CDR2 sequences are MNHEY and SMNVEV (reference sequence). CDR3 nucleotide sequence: TGTGCCAGCAGTAAAGGGGGACAGGGGGTCTATGGCTACACCTTC. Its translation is CASSKGGQGVYGYTF.

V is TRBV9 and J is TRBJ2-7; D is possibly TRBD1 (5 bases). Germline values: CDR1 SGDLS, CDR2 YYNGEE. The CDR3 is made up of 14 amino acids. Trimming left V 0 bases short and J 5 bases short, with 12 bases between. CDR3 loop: CASSVAREANEQYF. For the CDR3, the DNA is TGTGCCAGCAGCGTAGCCAGGGAAGCGAACGAGCAGTACTTC.

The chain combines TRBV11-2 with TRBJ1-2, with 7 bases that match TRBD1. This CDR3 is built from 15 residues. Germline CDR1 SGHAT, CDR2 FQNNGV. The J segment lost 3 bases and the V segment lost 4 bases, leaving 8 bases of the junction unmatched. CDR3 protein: CASSSLTGVDYGYTF. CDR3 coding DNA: TGTGCCAGCAGCTCGCTCACAGGGGTTGACTATGGCTACACCTTC.

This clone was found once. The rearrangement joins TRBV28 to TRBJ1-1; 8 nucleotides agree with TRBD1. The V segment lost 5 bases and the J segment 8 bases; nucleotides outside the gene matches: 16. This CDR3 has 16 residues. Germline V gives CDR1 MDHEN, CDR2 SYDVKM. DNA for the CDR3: TGTGCCAGCAGTCTCCCCACCAGTCCCGGGACAGGAGAAGCTTTCTTT. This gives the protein CASSLPTSPGTGEAFF.

As DNA, the CDR3 is TGTGCCAGCCTCAGGAGGGGCAATGAGCAGTTCTTC. Residues: CASLRRGNEQFF. The chain employs TRBV11-2 and TRBJ2-1, with D possibly being TRBD2 (6 bases). In germline, CDR1 is SGHAT, CDR2 FQNNGV. CDR3 size: 12 residues. V was shortened by 8 bases and J by 6 bases, with 11 bases between the two germline ends.

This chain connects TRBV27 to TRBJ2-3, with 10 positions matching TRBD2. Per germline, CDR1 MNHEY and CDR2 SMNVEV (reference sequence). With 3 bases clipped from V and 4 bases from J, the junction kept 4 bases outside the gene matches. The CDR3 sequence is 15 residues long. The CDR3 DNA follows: TGTGCCAGCAGTTTCGGCCTAGCGGGAGCAGATACGCAGTATTTT. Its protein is CASSFGLAGADTQYF.

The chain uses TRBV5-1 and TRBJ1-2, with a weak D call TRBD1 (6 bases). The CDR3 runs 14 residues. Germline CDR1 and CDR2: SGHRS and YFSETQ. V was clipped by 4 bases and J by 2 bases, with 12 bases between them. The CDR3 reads CASSKPQGNYGYTF. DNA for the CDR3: TGCGCCAGCAGCAAGCCCCAGGGGAACTATGGCTACACCTTC.

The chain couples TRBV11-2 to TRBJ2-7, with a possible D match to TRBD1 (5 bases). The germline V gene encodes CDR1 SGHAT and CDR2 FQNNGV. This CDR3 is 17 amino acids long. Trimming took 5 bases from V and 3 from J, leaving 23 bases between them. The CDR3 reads CASSPIQRQRRHYEQYF. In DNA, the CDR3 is TGTGCCAGCAGCCCCATCCAACGACAGAGAAGACACTACGAGCAGTACTTC.

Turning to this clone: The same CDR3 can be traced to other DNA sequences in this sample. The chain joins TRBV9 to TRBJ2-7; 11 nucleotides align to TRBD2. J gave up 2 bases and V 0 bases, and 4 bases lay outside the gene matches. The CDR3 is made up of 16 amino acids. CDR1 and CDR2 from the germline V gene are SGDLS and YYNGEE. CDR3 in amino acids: CASSVGGTSGTYEQYF. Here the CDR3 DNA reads TGTGCCAGCAGCGTAGGGGGGACTAGCGGCACCTACGAGCAGTACTTC.

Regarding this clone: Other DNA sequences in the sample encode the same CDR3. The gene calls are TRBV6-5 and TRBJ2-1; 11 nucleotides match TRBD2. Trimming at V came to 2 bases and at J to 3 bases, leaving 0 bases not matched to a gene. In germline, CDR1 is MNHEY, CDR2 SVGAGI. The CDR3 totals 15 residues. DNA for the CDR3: TGTGCCAGCAGTTACGGACTAGCGGGCTACAATGAGCAGTTCTTC. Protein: CASSYGLAGYNEQFF.

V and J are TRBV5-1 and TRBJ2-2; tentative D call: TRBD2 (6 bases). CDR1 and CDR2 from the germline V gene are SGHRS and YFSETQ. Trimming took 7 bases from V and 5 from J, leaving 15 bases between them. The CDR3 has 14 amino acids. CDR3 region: CASARQRETGELFF. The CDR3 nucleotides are TGCGCCAGCGCAAGGCAACGGGAGACCGGGGAGCTGTTTTTT.

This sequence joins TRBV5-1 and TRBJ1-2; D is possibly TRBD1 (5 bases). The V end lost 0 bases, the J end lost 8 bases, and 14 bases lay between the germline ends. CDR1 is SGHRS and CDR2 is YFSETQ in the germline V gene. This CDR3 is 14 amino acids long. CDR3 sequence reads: CASSLDGTLRGYTF. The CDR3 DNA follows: TGCGCCAGCAGCTTGGACGGGACTCTTCGAGGCTACACCTTC.

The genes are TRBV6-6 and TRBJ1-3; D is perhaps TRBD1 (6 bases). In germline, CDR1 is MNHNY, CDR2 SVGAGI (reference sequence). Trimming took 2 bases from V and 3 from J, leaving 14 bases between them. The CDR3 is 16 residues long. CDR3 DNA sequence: TGTGCCAGCAGTTACAGCCAGGGGCGAGGTGGAAACACCATATATTTT. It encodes CASSYSQGRGGNTIYF.

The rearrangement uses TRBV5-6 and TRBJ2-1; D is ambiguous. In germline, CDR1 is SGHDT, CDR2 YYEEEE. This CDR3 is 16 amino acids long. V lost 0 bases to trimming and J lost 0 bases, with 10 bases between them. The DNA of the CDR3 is TGTGCCAGCAGCTTGGGTTCGTTGAGCTCCTACAATGAGCAGTTCTTC. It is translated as CASSLGSLSSYNEQFF.

CDR3 DNA: TGTGCCAGCAATCTAGCGGGAGATTTATACGAGCAGTACTTC. Amino acid sequence: CASNLAGDLYEQYF. The J gene is TRBJ2-7, the V gene TRBV28; 10 positions agree with TRBD2. The V gene end was trimmed by 7 bases and the J gene end by 4 bases; junction bases not matched to a gene: 7. Germline CDR1 MDHEN, CDR2 SYDVKM. The CDR3 consists of 14 residues. Drawing the rest from reference TRBV28 and TRBJ2-7, the complete variable domain is DVKVTQSSRYLVKRTGEKVFLECVQDMDHENMFWYRQDPGLGLRLIYFSYDVKMKEKGDIPEGYSVSREKKERFSLILESASTNQTSMYLCASNLAGDLYEQYFGPGTRLTVT.

The CDR3 reads CASGTSGRADTQYF. The CDR3 DNA follows: TGTGCCAGCGGGACTAGCGGGAGGGCAGATACGCAGTATTTT. The J gene is TRBJ2-3, the V gene TRBV7-9; TRBD2 aligns across 16 bases. Trimming took 8 bases from V and 4 from J; bases not matched to a gene: 0. Germline CDR1 reads SEHNR; CDR2 reads FQNEAQ (reference sequence). CDR3 length: 14 amino acids.